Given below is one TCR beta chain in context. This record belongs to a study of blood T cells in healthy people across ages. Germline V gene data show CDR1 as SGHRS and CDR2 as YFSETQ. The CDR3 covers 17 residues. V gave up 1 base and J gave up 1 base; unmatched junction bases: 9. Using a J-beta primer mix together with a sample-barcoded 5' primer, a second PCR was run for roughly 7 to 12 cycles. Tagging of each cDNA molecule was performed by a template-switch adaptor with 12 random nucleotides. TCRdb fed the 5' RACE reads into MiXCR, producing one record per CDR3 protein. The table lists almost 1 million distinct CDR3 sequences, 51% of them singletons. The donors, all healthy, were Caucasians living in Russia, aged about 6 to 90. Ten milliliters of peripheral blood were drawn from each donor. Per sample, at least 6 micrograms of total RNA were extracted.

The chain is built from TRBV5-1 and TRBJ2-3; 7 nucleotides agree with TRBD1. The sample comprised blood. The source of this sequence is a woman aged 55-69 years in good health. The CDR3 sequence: CASSLNPGTVGTDTQYF. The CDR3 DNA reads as TGCGCCAGCAGCTTGAATCCCGGGACAGTTGGCACAGATACGCAGTATTTT.